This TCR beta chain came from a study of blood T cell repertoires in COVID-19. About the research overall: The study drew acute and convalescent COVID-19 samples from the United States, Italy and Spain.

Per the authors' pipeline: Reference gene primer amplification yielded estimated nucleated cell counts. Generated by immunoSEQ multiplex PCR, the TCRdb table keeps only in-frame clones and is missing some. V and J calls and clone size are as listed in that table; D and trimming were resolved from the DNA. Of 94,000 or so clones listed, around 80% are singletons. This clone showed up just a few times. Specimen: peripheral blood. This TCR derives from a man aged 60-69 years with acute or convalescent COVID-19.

This chain's CDR3 is CASSQGFGNQPQHF. The CDR3 DNA reads TGTGCCAGTAGTCAGGGGTTTGGCAATCAGCCCCAGCATTTT. The genes are TRBV19 and TRBJ1-5; D is possibly TRBD1 (6 bases). V gave up 5 bases and J gave up 2 bases, with 10 bases separating them. This CDR3 is built from 14 residues. Germline CDR1 and CDR2: LNHDA and SQIVND (reference sequence).